The present T cell receptor beta chain was sequenced within a study of cytomegalovirus exposure and HLA in healthy donors. General study results and limits: A cluster of highly shared sequence variants was likely a sequencing artifact. Accurate HLA-A and HLA-B prediction from TCR beta sequences was reported for most subjects.

Donors were ostensibly healthy at sampling, although undocumented immune exposures were probable. CDR3 size: 15 residues. Germline V lookup: CDR1 SGHTA, CDR2 FQGNSA. V lost 4 bases and J lost 2; bases outside the gene matches: 3. PCR was performed using 60 Vbeta and 13 Jbeta primers. Original methodology: Among the unique TCR beta chains that a later analysis counted, some 73 million in all, about 11 million were shared. Repertoires were generated with immunoSEQ multiplex PCR, while TCRdb's copy carries only in-frame clones and drops some. The V and J calls and clone size were taken over from that table, and D and trimming were inferred from the DNA. The sample consists of approximately 82,000 clones, more than 60% of them appearing once. The sample holds one count of this clone. Its specificity is not known.

The rearrangement joins TRBV7-2 to TRBJ1-5; 9 nucleotides line up with TRBD1. The material sequenced was PBMCs. This sequence originates from a man aged 40-49 years in good health and CMV-seronegative. CDR3 amino acids: CASSWGQGGNQPQHF. The CDR3 DNA reads TGTGCCAGCAGCTGGGGACAGGGCGGCAATCAGCCCCAGCATTTT.